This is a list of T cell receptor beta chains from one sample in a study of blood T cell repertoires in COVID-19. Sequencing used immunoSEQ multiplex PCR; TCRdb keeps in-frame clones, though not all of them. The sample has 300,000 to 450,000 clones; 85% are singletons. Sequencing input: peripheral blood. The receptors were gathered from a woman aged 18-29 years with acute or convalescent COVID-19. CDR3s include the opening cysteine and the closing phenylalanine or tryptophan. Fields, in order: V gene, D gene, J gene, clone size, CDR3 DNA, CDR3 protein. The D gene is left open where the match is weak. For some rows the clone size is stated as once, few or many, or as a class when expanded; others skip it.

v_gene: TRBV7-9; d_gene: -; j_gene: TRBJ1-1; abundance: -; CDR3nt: TGTGCCAGCAGCTTAGGGGCCCCTTCTGAAGCTTTCTTT; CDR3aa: CASSLGAPSEAFF
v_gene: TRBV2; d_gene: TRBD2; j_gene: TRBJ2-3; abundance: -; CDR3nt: TGTGCCAGCAGTGAATATGGACTAGCGGGAGGCGGTACGCAGTATTTT; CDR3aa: CASSEYGLAGGGTQYF
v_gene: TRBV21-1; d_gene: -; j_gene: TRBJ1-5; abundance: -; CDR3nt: TGTGCCAGCAAACCGACAAGAAGCAATCAGCCCCAGCATTTT; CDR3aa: CASKPTRSNQPQHF
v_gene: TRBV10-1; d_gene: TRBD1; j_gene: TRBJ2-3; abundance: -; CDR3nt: TGCGCCAGCAGTGATACGGACAGGCCAGATACGCAGTATTTT; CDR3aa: CASSDTDRPDTQYF
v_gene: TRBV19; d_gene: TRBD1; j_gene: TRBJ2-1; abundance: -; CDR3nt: TGTGCCAGGGGACCAGGGGGCGAGCAAGGCGTGCAGTTCTTC; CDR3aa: CARGPGGEQGVQFF
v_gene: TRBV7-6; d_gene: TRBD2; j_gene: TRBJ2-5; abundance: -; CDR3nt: TGTGCCAGCAGCCTAGGACTAGCGGGAATGGAGACCCAGTACTTC; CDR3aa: CASSLGLAGMETQYF
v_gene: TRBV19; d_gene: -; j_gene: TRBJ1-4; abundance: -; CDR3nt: TGTGCCAGTACCCTACGGGGGGCAACTAATGAAAAACTGTTTTTT; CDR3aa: CASTLRGATNEKLFF
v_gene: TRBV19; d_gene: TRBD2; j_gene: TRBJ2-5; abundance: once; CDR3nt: TGTGCCAGTAGGCCTTCAGCGGGGGTTACGGCCCAGTACTTC; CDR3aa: CASRPSAGVTAQYF
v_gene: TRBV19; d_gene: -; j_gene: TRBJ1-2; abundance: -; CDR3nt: TGTGCCAGTAGTCCGACACGAAACTATGGCTACACCTTC; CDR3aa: CASSPTRNYGYTF
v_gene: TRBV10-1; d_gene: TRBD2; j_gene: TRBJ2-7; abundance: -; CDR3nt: TGCGCCAGCACCCTAGCGGGGGGCTCCTACGAGCAGTACTTC; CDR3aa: CASTLAGGSYEQYF
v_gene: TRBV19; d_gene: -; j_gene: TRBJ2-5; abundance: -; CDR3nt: TGTGCCAGTAGTTCAAGACAGGTTCAAGAGACCCAGTACTTC; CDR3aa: CASSSRQVQETQYF
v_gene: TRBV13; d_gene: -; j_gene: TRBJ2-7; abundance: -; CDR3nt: TGTGCCAGCAGCCGACGGCAGGGCAACTACGAGCAGTACTTC; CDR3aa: CASSRRQGNYEQYF
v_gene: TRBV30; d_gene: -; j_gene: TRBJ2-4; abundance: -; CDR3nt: TGTGCCTGGGCCGCTTCAGGGACATTCGGAAACATTCAGTACTTC; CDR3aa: CAWAASGTFGNIQYF
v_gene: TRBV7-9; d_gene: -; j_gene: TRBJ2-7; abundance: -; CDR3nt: TGTGCCAGCAGCTCAGACGACAGGTCGGGGGAGCAGTACTTC; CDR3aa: CASSSDDRSGEQYF
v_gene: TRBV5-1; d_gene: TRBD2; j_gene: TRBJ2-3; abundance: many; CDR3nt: TGCGCCAGCAGCTTGGATACGGGAGGGGATACGCAGTATTTT; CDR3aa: CASSLDTGGDTQYF
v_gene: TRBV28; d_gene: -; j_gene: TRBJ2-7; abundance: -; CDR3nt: TGTGCCAGCAGTTCCGGGGAGTACTACGAGCAGTACTTC; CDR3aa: CASSSGEYYEQYF
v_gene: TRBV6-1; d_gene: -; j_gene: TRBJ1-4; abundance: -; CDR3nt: TGTGCCAGCAGTGAAGCTAGAACGGCTAATGAAAAACTGTTTTTT; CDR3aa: CASSEARTANEKLFF
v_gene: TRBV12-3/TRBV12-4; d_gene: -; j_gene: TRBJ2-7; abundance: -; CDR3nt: TGTGCCAGCAGTTTGACAGGAAAGGTCGAGCAGTACTTC; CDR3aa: CASSLTGKVEQYF
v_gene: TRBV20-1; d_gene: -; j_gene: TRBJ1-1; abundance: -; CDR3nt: TGCAGTGCTAGCAGGAACACTGAAGCTTTCTTT; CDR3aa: CSASRNTEAFF
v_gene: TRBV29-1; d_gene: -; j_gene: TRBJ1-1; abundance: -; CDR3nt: TGCAGCGCCGGACAGATGAACACTGAAGCTTTCTTT; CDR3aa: CSAGQMNTEAFF
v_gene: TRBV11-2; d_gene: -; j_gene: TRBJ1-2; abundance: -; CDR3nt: TGTGCCAGCAGCTCCACAGGACTATTTTATGGCTACACCTTC; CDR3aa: CASSSTGLFYGYTF
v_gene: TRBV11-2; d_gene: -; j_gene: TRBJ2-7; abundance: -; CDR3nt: TGTGCCAGCAGCTTCTTAGATGGGCGGGGGCTCTACGAGCAGTACTTC; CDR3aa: CASSFLDGRGLYEQYF
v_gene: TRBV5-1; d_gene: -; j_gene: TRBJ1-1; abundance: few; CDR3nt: TGCGCCAGCAGTGGCGGGGTTATCGACACTGAAGCTTTCTTT; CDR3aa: CASSGGVIDTEAFF
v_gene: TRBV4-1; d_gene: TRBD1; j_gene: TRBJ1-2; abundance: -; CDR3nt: TGCGCCAGCAGCCAAGGCGGACAGGGGATCTATGGCTACACCTTC; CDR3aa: CASSQGGQGIYGYTF
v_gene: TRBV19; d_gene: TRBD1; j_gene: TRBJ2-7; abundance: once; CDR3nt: TGTGCCAGTAGTCCCACCCCGGGACAGGGTTTTTACGAGCAGTACTTC; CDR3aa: CASSPTPGQGFYEQYF
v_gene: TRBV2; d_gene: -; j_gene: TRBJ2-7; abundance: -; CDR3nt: TGTGCCAGCAGTGACGGGGATATCCCCTTCGAGCAGTACTTC; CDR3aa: CASSDGDIPFEQYF
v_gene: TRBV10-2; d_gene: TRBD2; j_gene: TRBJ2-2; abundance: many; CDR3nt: TGCGCCAGCAGCATGCGGGGGGGCGAAGGGGAGCTGTTTTTT; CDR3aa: CASSMRGGEGELFF
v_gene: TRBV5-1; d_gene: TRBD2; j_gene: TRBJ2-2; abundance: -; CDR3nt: TGCGCCAGCACCACCGTAGCGGGAGGGAGCGGGGAGCTGTTTTTT; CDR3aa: CASTTVAGGSGELFF
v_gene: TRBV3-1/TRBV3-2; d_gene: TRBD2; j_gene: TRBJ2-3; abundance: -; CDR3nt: TGTGCCAGCAGGACTAGCGGGGGGGACCTCCGGCAGTATTTT; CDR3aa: CASRTSGGDLRQYF
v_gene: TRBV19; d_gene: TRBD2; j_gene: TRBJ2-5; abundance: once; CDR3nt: TGTGCCAGTAGTATAGATTCGGGAGGGGGAGAGACCCAGTACTTC; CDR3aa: CASSIDSGGGETQYF
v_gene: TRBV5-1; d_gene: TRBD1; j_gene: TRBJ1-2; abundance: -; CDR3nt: TGCGCCAGCAGCTTGGACAGGGGAGGTGGCTACACCTTC; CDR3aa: CASSLDRGGGYTF
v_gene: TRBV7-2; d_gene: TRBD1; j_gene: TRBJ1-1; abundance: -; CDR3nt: TGTGCCAGCAGTCCAGGGGGCGCGAAGACTGAAGCTTTCTTT; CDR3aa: CASSPGGAKTEAFF
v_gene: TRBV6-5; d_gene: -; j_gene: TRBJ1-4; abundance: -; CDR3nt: TGTGCCAGCAGAATTAGACAGGAAAATGAAAAACTGTTTTTT; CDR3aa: CASRIRQENEKLFF
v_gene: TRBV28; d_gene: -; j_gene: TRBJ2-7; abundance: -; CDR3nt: TGTGCCAGCTCCCCCGGCGGCCGCTCCTACGAGCAGTACTTC; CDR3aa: CASSPGGRSYEQYF
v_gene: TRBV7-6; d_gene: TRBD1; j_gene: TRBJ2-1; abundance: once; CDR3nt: TGTGCCAGCAGCTTAGGGACAGGGCTCGATGAGCAGTTCTTC; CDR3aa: CASSLGTGLDEQFF
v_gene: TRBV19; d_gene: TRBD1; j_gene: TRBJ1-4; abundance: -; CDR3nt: TGTGCCAGTAGTATGACAGGGTCGAGGGAAAAACTGTTTTTT; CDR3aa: CASSMTGSREKLFF
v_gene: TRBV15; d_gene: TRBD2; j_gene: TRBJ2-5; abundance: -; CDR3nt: TGTGCCACCAGCTCCCAAGGTCTAGCGGGGGGAAGAGAGACCCAGTACTTC; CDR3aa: CATSSQGLAGGRETQYF
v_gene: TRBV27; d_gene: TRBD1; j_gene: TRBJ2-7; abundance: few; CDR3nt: TGTGCCAGCAGCCTAAACAGGGGATCGTTCTACGAGCAGTACTTC; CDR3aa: CASSLNRGSFYEQYF
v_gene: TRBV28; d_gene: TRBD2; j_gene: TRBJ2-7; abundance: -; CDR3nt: TGTGCCAGCAGTTTGATAAGACAAGGGGGGACTAGCGGGAGGGCCTACGAGCAGTACTTC; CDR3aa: CASSLIRQGGTSGRAYEQYF
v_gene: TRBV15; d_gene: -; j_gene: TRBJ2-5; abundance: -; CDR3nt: TGTGCCACCAGCAGAGAGGCGTCAGGGCAGCAAGAGACCCAGTACTTC; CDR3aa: CATSREASGQQETQYF
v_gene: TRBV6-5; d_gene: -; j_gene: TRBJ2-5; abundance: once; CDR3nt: TGTGCCAGCAGTTACCGGGGGGCCGATGAGACCCAGTACTTC; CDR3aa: CASSYRGADETQYF
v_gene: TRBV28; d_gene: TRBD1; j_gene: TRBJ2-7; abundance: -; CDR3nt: TGTGCCAGCAGTTTCCGGGACAGGGGACCCGTCTCCTACGAGCAGTACTTC; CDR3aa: CASSFRDRGPVSYEQYF
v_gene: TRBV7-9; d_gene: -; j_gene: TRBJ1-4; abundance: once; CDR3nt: TGTGCCAGCAGCTTAGTGGGGGGAAAACTGTTTTTT; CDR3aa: CASSLVGGKLFF
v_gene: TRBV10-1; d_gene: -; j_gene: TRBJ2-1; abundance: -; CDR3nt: TGCGCCAGCAGCCTCCAACGGGGTAATGAGCAGTTCTTC; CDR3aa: CASSLQRGNEQFF
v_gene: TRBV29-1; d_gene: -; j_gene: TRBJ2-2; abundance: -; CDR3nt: TGCAGCGTTCGAATGGGGGGACCCACCGGGGAGCTGTTTTTT; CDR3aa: CSVRMGGPTGELFF
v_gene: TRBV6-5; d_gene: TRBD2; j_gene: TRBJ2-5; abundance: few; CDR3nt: TGTGCCAGCAGGGGAGGGAACCAAGAGACCCAGTACTTC; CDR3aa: CASRGGNQETQYF
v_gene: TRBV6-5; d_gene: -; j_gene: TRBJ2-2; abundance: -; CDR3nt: TGTGCCAGCAACCCCGGACAGCCTAACACCGGGGAGCTGTTTTTT; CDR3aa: CASNPGQPNTGELFF
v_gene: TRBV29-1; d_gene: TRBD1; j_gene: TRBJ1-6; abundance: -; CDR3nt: TGCAGCGGGAGACAGGGCCCGGACTCACCCCTCCACTTT; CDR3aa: CSGRQGPDSPLHF
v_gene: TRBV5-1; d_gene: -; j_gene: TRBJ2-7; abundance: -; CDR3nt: TGCGCCAGCAGCACCGGTCCTTCCGAGCAGTACTTC; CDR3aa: CASSTGPSEQYF
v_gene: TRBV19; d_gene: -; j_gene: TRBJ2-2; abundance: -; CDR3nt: TGTGCCAGTCAAGCACGGAGGGATTGGGGCACCGGGGAGCTGTTTTTT; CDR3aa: CASQARRDWGTGELFF
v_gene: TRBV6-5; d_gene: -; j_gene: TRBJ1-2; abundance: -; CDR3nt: TGTGCCAGCACCTCTAGCGGACCCTATGGCTACACCTTC; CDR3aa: CASTSSGPYGYTF
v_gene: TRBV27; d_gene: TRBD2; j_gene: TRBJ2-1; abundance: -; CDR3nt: TGTGCCAGCAGCAAGCATTTAGCGGGAGCCTACAATGAGCAGTTCTTC; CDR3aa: CASSKHLAGAYNEQFF
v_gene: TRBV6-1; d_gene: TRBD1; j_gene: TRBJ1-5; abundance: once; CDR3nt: TGTGCCAGCAGTGAGGGGACAGGGGGCAATCAGCCCCAGCATTTT; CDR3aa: CASSEGTGGNQPQHF
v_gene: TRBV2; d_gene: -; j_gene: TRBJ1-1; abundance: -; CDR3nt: TGTGCCAGCAGGGAAGAGACAGCGACGAACACTGAAGCTTTCTTT; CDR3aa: CASREETATNTEAFF
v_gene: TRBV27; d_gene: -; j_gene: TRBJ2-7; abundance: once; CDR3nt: TGTGCCAGCAGTCCGTCCCCCCCCGAGCAGTACTTC; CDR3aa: CASSPSPPEQYF
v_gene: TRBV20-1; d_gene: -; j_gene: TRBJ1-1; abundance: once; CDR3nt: TGCAGTGCTAGGACCCGACAGGAAGCTTTCTTT; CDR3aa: CSARTRQEAFF
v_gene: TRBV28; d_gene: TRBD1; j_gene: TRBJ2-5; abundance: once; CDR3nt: TGTGCCAGTCAGGACAGGGGGCAAGAGACCCAGTACTTC; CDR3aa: CASQDRGQETQYF